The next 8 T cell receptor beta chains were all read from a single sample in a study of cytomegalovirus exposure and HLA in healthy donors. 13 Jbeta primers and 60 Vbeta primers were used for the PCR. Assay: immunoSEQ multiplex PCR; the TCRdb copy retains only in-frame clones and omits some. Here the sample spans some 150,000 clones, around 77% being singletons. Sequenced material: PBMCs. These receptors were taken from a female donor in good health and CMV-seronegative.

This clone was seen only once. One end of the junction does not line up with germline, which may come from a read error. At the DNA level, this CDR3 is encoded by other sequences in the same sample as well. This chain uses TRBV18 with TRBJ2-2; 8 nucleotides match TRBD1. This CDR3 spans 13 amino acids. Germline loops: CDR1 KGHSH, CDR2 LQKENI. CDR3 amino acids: CASSPQGAGELFF. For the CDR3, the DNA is TGTGCCAGCTCGCCACAGGGGGCCGGGGAGCTGTTTTTT.

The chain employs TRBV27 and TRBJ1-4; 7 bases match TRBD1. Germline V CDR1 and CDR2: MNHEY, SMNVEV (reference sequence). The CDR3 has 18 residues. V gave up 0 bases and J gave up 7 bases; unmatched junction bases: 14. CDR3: CASSLSIINRGMVEKLFF. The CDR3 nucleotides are TGTGCCAGCAGTTTATCGATCATAAACAGGGGAATGGTTGAAAAACTGTTTTTT.

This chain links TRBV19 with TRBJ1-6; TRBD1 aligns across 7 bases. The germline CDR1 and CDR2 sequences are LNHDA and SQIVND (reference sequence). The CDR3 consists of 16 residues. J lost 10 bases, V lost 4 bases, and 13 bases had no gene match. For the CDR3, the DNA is TGTGCCAGTAGTACCCTGACAGGGTCGGTTGGATCACCCCTCCACTTT. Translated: CASSTLTGSVGSPLHF.

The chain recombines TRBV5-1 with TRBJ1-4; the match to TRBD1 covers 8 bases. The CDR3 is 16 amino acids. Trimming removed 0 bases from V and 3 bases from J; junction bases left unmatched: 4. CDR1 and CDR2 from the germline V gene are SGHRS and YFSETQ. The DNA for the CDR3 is TGCGCCAGCAGCTTGGTGCAGGGGGCATCTAATGAAAAACTGTTTTTT. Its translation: CASSLVQGASNEKLFF.

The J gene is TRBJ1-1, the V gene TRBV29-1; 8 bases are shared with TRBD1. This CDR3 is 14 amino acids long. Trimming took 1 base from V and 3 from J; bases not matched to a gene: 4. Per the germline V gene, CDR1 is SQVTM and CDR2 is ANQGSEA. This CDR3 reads CSVEGDRFYTEAFF. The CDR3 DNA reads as TGCAGCGTTGAAGGGGACAGGTTTTACACTGAAGCTTTCTTT. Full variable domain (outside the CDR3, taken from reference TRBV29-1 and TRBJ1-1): SAVISQKPSRDICQRGTSLTIQCQVDSQVTMMFWYRQQPGQSLTLIATANQGSEATYESGFVIDKFPISRPNLTFSTLTVSNMSPEDSSIYLCSVEGDRFYTEAFFGQGTRLTVV.

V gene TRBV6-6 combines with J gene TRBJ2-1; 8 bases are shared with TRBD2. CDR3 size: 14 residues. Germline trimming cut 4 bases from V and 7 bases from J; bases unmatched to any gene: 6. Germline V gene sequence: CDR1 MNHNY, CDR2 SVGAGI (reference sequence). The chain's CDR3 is CASSSAGGSNEQFF. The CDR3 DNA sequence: TGTGCCAGCAGTTCCGCGGGGGGTTCTAATGAGCAGTTCTTC.

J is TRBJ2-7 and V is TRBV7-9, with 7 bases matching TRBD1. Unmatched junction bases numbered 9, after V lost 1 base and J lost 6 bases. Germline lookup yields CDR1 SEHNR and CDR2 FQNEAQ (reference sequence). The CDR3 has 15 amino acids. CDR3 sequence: CASSLDLGGEGEQYF. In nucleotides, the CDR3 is TGTGCCAGCAGCTTAGATCTAGGGGGCGAAGGCGAGCAGTACTTC.

DNA for the CDR3: TGTGCCAGCAGCTTATCTGACAGTCCTAGCACAGATACGCAGTATTTT. Its translation is CASSLSDSPSTDTQYF. V and J are TRBV13 and TRBJ2-3; D possibly corresponds to TRBD1 (5 bases). V lost 2 bases to trimming and J lost 0 bases, with 12 bases between them. The CDR3 is 16 amino acids. Germline values: CDR1 PRHDT, CDR2 FYEKMQ (reference sequence).